This T cell receptor beta chain originates from a study of beta chain features in type 1 diabetes. In the study overall: All samples combined gave roughly 100,000,000 sorted cells for examination.

Worth noting for this clone: Its target is unknown.

The study reverse transcribed the entire isolated RNA, so it sequenced expressed TCRB transcripts. The method was immunoSEQ multiplex PCR; TCRdb's version includes in-frame clones alone and lacks a portion of them. The table shows 900,000 or so clones, with 15% to 20% occurring only once. Via CD45RO/CCR7/CD25/CD127/CD95/CD27, cells of the CD4+ naive, central memory, regulatory and stem cell-like memory subsets were sorted. The germline V gene encodes CDR1 LNHNV and CDR2 YYDKDF (reference sequence). V shed 0 bases and J 9 bases; nucleotides not matched to a gene: 11. The CDR3 is made up of 16 amino acids. General observations from the study: For TCRB rearrangement, an influence of HLA type remained unresolved here.

The sample consisted of naive CD4+ T cells from blood. This rearrangement joins TRBV15 to TRBJ2-1; 7 nucleotides match TRBD1. This receptor was identified in a woman between 18 and 29 years old in good health. This CDR3 is CATSRDLRGRAGEQFF. The CDR3 nucleotides read TGTGCCACCAGCAGAGATTTAAGGGGGCGCGCGGGTGAGCAGTTCTTC.